The 13 T cell receptor beta chains listed next were all sequenced from one sample in a study of T cell responses to AZD1222 COVID-19 vaccine. Some clones are missing from TCRdb's copy, which holds only in-frame ones; the method was immunoSEQ multiplex PCR. Among some 130,000 clones, approximately 86% were seen once, and the ten largest hold 2% to 2.5%. The source material was peripheral blood, sampled on day 0 of AZD1222 vaccination. The receptors derive from an adult in good health.

The rearrangement links TRBV6-1 to TRBJ2-1; D gene uncertain. From germline, CDR1 is MNHNS and CDR2 SASEGT. V was clipped by 1 base and J by 13 bases, with 11 bases between them. This CDR3 spans 12 amino acids. CDR3 sequence: CASSEGQRHQFF. The CDR3, as DNA: TGTGCCAGCAGTGAAGGGCAGCGTCACCAGTTCTTC.

The chain has TRBV9 and TRBJ2-7; 9 bases fit TRBD1. The CDR3 is made up of 14 amino acids. Germline trimming cut 3 bases from V and 1 base from J; bases unmatched to any gene: 2. Germline CDR1 reads SGDLS; CDR2 reads YYNGEE. CDR3 residues: CASSEGQGSYEQYF. The CDR3 DNA sequence: TGTGCCAGCAGCGAGGGACAGGGTTCCTACGAGCAGTACTTC. The full variable domain, in which reference TRBV9 and TRBJ2-7 provide the parts outside the CDR3, is DSGVTQTPKHLITATGQRVTLRCSPRSGDLSVYWYQQSLDQGLQFLIQYYNGEERAKGNILERFSAQQFPDLHSELNLSSLELGDSALYFCASSEGQGSYEQYFGPGTRLTVT.

This clone was counted only a few times. The rearrangement joins TRBV5-1 to TRBJ2-1, with 8 nucleotides matching TRBD2. V dropped 0 bases and J dropped 3; count of bases not matched to a gene: 2. This CDR3 comprises 15 residues. Germline V lookup: CDR1 SGHRS, CDR2 YFSETQ. Here the CDR3 reads CASSLAGTSYNEQFF. CDR3 bases: TGCGCCAGCAGCTTGGCCGGGACTAGCTACAATGAGCAGTTCTTC. The whole variable domain, filled in from reference TRBV5-1 and TRBJ2-1, reads KAGVTQTPRYLIKTRGQQVTLSCSPISGHRSVSWYQQTPGQGLQFLFEYFSETQRNKGNFPGRFSGRQFSNSRSEMNVSTLELGDSALYLCASSLAGTSYNEQFFGPGTRLTVL.

The V gene is TRBV7-8, the J gene TRBJ2-2; D gene unclear. Germline V lookup: CDR1 SGHVS, CDR2 FQNEAQ. V was pared by 6 bases and J by 0 bases, with 8 bases between. The CDR3 covers 14 residues. CDR3 nucleotide sequence: TGTGCCAGCAGAGAGAGAACGAACACCGGGGAGCTGTTTTTT. Translation gives CASRERTNTGELFF.

The chain recombines TRBV6-2 or TRBV6-3 with TRBJ1-4; a weak D match, TRBD1 (5 bases). The CDR3 contains 18 residues. From germline, CDR1 is MNHEY and CDR2 SVGEGT. V gave up 2 bases and J gave up 1 base, with 17 bases separating them. The CDR3 is CASSYGGTRRGTNEKLFF. CDR3 nucleotide sequence: TGTGCCAGCAGTTACGGGGGTACCCGCCGTGGAACTAATGAAAAACTGTTTTTT.

The chain links TRBV5-1 to TRBJ2-7; 10 nucleotides line up with TRBD1. J was trimmed by 5 bases and V by 4 bases; bases with no gene match: 3. Germline V gives CDR1 SGHRS, CDR2 YFSETQ. The CDR3 covers 13 residues. The CDR3: CASSGQGVHEQYF. CDR3 sequence (DNA): TGCGCCAGCAGCGGACAGGGGGTCCACGAGCAGTACTTC. Variable domain in full (rest from reference TRBV5-1 and TRBJ2-7): KAGVTQTPRYLIKTRGQQVTLSCSPISGHRSVSWYQQTPGQGLQFLFEYFSETQRNKGNFPGRFSGRQFSNSRSEMNVSTLELGDSALYLCASSGQGVHEQYFGPGTRLTVT.

A single count supports this clone. CDR3 amino acids: CASSSRGTGINEQYF. CDR3 bases: TGTGCCAGCAGCTCTCGGGGGACAGGGATCAACGAGCAGTACTTC. The rearrangement uses TRBV5-6 and TRBJ2-7; 9 bases line up with TRBD1. Germline V gene sequence: CDR1 SGHDT, CDR2 YYEEEE. This CDR3 contains 15 residues. The V segment lost 3 bases and the J segment 5 bases; nucleotides outside the gene matches: 9.

This chain connects TRBV5-1 to TRBJ2-1, with TRBD2 matching 7 bases. Losses at the gene ends were 5 bases for V and 0 bases for J; bases not matched to a gene: 5. The V gene's germline CDR1 is SGHRS and CDR2 YFSETQ. The CDR3 is 15 amino acids. The CDR3 loop is CASRRTSDSYNEQFF. CDR3 in DNA: TGCGCCAGCAGACGAACTAGCGACTCCTACAATGAGCAGTTCTTC.

This clone has a single count. The chain is built from TRBV5-1 and TRBJ2-3; D not certain. The germline V and J ends were trimmed by 7 bases and 1 base, with 10 bases remaining between them. Germline V gene data show CDR1 as SGHRS and CDR2 as YFSETQ. The CDR3 length is 13 residues. The CDR3 spells CASEAGGTDTQYF. CDR3 DNA: TGCGCCAGCGAAGCCGGTGGCACAGATACGCAGTATTTT.

V and J are TRBV5-4 and TRBJ2-7, with TRBD2 identical over 9 bases. CDR1 is SGHNT and CDR2 is YYREEE in the germline V gene (reference sequence). The CDR3 has 15 amino acids. Trimming at V came to 0 bases and at J to 1 base, leaving 2 bases not matched to a gene. The CDR3 loop reads CASSLGLAASYEQYF. The CDR3 DNA follows: TGTGCCAGCAGCTTGGGACTAGCGGCTTCCTACGAGCAGTACTTC. The full variable domain, its missing parts supplied by reference TRBV5-4 and TRBJ2-7, is ETGVTQSPTHLIKTRGQQVTLRCSSQSGHNTVSWYQQALGQGPQFIFQYYREEENGRGNFPPRFSGLQFPNYSSELNVNALELDDSALYLCASSLGLAASYEQYFGPGTRLTVT.

The chain couples TRBV25-1 to TRBJ1-4; D perhaps matches TRBD1 (5 bases). Trimming left V 8 bases short and J 8 bases short, with 18 bases between. Germline V gene data show CDR1 as MGHDK and CDR2 as SYGVNS. The CDR3 is 14 amino acids. This chain's CDR3 is CASRSSGGWEKLFF. Here the CDR3 DNA reads TGTGCCAGCCGGAGTTCCGGGGGGTGGGAAAAACTGTTTTTT. Using reference TRBV25-1 and TRBJ1-4 for the parts outside the CDR3, the full variable domain is EADIYQTPRYLVIGTGKKITLECSQTMGHDKMYWYQQDPGMELHLIHYSYGVNSTEKGDLSSESTVSRIRTEHFPLTLESARPSHTSQYLCASRSSGGWEKLFFGSGTQLSVL.

The rearrangement joins TRBV6-6 to TRBJ2-7, with 11 bases fitting TRBD2. Looked up from germline, CDR1 is MNHNY and CDR2 is SVGAGI (reference sequence). V was pared by 0 bases and J by 5 bases, with 3 bases of the junction left unmatched. This CDR3 is 15 amino acids long. The CDR3 protein is CASSYSSGRADEQYF. CDR3 DNA: TGTGCCAGCAGTTACTCTAGCGGGAGGGCGGACGAGCAGTACTTC.

This clone was found a few times. J is TRBJ1-5 and V is TRBV28; D might be TRBD1 (5 bases). CDR3 size: 15 residues. Trimming cost V 6 bases and J 2 bases, with 14 bases left between them. Looked up from germline, CDR1 is MDHEN and CDR2 is SYDVKM. This CDR3 is CASRSRGGGNQPQHF. Here the CDR3 DNA reads TGTGCCAGCAGATCTCGGGGGGGAGGCAATCAGCCCCAGCATTTT.